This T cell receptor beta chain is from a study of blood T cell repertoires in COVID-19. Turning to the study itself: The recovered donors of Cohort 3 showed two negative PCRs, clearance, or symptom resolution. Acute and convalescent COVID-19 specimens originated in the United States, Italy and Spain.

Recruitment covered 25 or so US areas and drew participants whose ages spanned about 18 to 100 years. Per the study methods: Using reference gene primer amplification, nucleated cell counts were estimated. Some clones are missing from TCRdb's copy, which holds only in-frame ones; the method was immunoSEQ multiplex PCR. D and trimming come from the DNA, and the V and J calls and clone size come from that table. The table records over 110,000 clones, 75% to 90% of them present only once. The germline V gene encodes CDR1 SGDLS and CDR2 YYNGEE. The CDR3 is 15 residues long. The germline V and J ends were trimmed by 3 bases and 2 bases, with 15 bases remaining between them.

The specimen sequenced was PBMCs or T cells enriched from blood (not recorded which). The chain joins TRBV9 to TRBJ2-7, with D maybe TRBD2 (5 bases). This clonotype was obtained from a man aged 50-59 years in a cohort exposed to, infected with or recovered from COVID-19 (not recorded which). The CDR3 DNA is TGTGCCAGCAGCGCAGCGGCTAGCTCTGCCTACGAGCAGTACTTC. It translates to CASSAAASSAYEQYF.